The 26 T cell receptor beta chains below come from one sample, sequenced in a study of identical twins. TCRdb redid the calling of the 5' RACE reads with MiXCR, one entry per CDR3 protein. The profile shows hundreds of thousands of distinct CDR3 sequences, over 5% of them singletons. The sequenced sample was naive T cells sorted from blood. These receptors were collected from a man aged 18 to 29 in good health.

This chain connects TRBV12-3 or TRBV12-4 to TRBJ2-2; possibly TRBD2 for D (6 bases). The CDR3 is made up of 15 amino acids. V was pared by 1 base and J by 3 bases, with 9 bases between. The CDR3 region has the DNA TGTGCCAGCAGTTTAGGGGGGAGGTACACCGGGGAGCTGTTTTTT. It yields the protein CASSLGGRYTGELFF.

V usage is TRBV20-1 and J usage is TRBJ2-3, with D possibly called TRBD1 or TRBD2 (5 bases each). Germline loops: CDR1 DFQATT, CDR2 SNEGSKA (reference sequence). The CDR3 consists of 13 residues. V shed 3 bases and J shed 5 bases, with 12 bases lying between them. As DNA, the CDR3 is TGCAGTGCTAGCTTTCTGGGACGAGATACGCAGTATTTT. This codes for CSASFLGRDTQYF.

The CDR3, as DNA: TGCGCCAACTCCCCAGGCACAGATACGCAGTATTTT. Translation gives CANSPGTDTQYF. This chain joins TRBV5-1 and TRBJ2-3; no clear D gene. In germline, CDR1 is SGHRS, CDR2 YFSETQ. V was cut by 9 bases and J by 1 base, with 9 bases left in between. The CDR3 spans 12 residues.

This clonotype was recorded at least ten times. V usage is TRBV20-1 and J usage is TRBJ2-7; D is possibly TRBD2 (6 bases). Germline V lookup: CDR1 DFQATT, CDR2 SNEGSKA (reference sequence). Trimming took off 2 bases at V and 4 bases at J, with 18 bases between the two ends. The CDR3 spans 15 residues. CDR3 amino acids: CSARTARDSPYEQYF. In DNA form, the CDR3 reads TGCAGTGCTAGAACCGCCCGGGACTCTCCTTACGAGCAGTACTTC.

This chain links TRBV5-1 with TRBJ2-3, with a possible D match to TRBD2 (7 bases). Germline V CDR1 and CDR2: SGHRS, YFSETQ. The CDR3 is 17 amino acids. V lost 2 bases to trimming and J lost 2 bases, with 18 bases between them. CDR3 bases: TGCGCCAGCAGCTTTTCCCTCCGGGGGGCGAACACAGATACGCAGTATTTT. This sequence encodes CASSFSLRGANTDTQYF.

This chain connects TRBV24-1 to TRBJ1-5; no firm D call. V was pared by 7 bases and J by 3 bases, with 9 bases between. The CDR3 extends over 13 amino acids. Per the germline V gene, CDR1 is KGHDR and CDR2 is SFDVKD. The CDR3: CATSGRLNQPQHF. The CDR3 DNA is TGTGCCACCAGCGGGAGGCTCAATCAGCCCCAGCATTTT.

A few counts support this clonotype. J is TRBJ1-3 and V is TRBV12-5; the match to TRBD1 covers 7 bases. The CDR3 contains 14 residues. Trimming removed 5 bases from V and 2 bases from J; junction bases left unmatched: 3. The germline CDR1 and CDR2 sequences are LGHNT and FRNRAP. CDR3 region: CASGRQGPGNTIYF. The CDR3 DNA follows: TGTGCTAGTGGTCGACAGGGACCTGGAAACACCATATATTTT.

J is TRBJ1-5 and V is TRBV6-8, with TRBD1 matching 8 bases. Germline V gene sequence: CDR1 MNHGY, CDR2 SAAAGT. J was trimmed by 0 bases and V by 2 bases; bases with no gene match: 6. The CDR3 has 17 amino acids. The CDR3 sequence is CASSYKGQASSNQPQHF. The CDR3, as DNA: TGTGCCAGCAGTTACAAGGGACAGGCGAGTAGCAATCAGCCCCAGCATTTT.

This clonotype was seen at least ten times. V usage is TRBV20-1 and J usage is TRBJ1-6; D is uncertain. CDR1 is DFQATT and CDR2 is SNEGSKA in the germline V gene (reference sequence). There are 15 residues in the CDR3. The germline V and J ends were trimmed by 5 bases and 4 bases, with 15 bases remaining between them. The CDR3 DNA reads as TGCAGTGCTTCCCTTGACGGTGATTATAATTCACCCCTCCACTTT. Translating it yields CSASLDGDYNSPLHF.

This clonotype showed up many times. The genes are TRBV20-1 and TRBJ1-5; TRBD1 might be the D (6 bases). The CDR3 totals 12 residues. Trimming took off 6 bases at V and 5 bases at J, with 11 bases between the two ends. Germline CDR1 DFQATT, CDR2 SNEGSKA (reference sequence). The CDR3 DNA is TGCAGTGCACGACAGGAGGATCAGCCCCAGCATTTT. Translation gives CSARQEDQPQHF.

This clonotype was seen more than once but under ten times. The CDR3 nucleotides read TGTGCCAGCTCACCACGGGACGGAGCCGAGCAGTTCTTC. It specifies CASSPRDGAEQFF. The chain is built from TRBV18 and TRBJ2-1; either TRBD1 or TRBD2 may supply D (5 bases each). Looked up from germline, CDR1 is KGHSH and CDR2 is LQKENI. Trimming cost V 1 base and J 10 bases, with 11 bases left between them. The CDR3 spans 13 residues.

The sample holds a few counts of this clonotype. The chain links TRBV4-1 to TRBJ2-4, with TRBD1 as a possible D gene (5 bases). The V gene lost 0 bases and the J gene lost 8 bases, with 11 bases spanning the gap. The CDR3 is 14 residues long. The germline gives CDR1 MGHRA, CDR2 YSYEKL. This CDR3 reads CASSQDRLGDIQYF. For the CDR3, the DNA is TGCGCCAGCAGCCAAGATAGGCTAGGGGACATTCAGTACTTC.

The chain combines TRBV30 with TRBJ1-1; D unclear. The V and J ends lost 0 bases and 1 base respectively, with 9 bases between them. CDR3 length: 14 residues. The germline CDR1 and CDR2 sequences are GTSNPN and SVGIG (reference sequence). The CDR3 reads CAWSVPWWNTEAFF. CDR3 in DNA: TGTGCCTGGAGTGTACCCTGGTGGAACACTGAAGCTTTCTTT.

The V gene is TRBV28, the J gene TRBJ2-6; 7 positions agree with TRBD1. The junction had 15 bases not matched to a gene; V was cut back by 7 bases and J by 0 bases. This CDR3 comprises 19 residues. Germline V lookup: CDR1 MDHEN, CDR2 SYDVKM. DNA of the CDR3: TGTGCCAGCATCCAACCCCGTGGGCAGGGGGACTCTGGGGCCAACGTCCTGACTTTC. As protein: CASIQPRGQGDSGANVLTF. Drawing the rest from reference TRBV28 and TRBJ2-6, the complete variable domain is DVKVTQSSRYLVKRTGEKVFLECVQDMDHENMFWYRQDPGLGLRLIYFSYDVKMKEKGDIPEGYSVSREKKERFSLILESASTNQTSMYLCASIQPRGQGDSGANVLTFGAGSRLTVL.

This clonotype was seen many times. The chain couples TRBV20-1 to TRBJ2-3; perhaps TRBD2 as D (5 bases). Germline-derived CDR1 and CDR2 are DFQATT and SNEGSKA (reference sequence). This CDR3 is 14 amino acids long. Trimming pared 6 bases from V and 5 bases from J, leaving 18 bases between. The chain's CDR3 is CSAPTTLARDTQYF. The DNA for the CDR3 is TGCAGTGCCCCAACGACCCTAGCAAGAGATACGCAGTATTTT.

In this sample, this clonotype turned up many times. This chain connects TRBV15 to TRBJ2-7; tentatively, D is TRBD1 (6 bases). Trimming pared 2 bases from V and 4 bases from J, leaving 12 bases between. The CDR3 contains 14 residues. Germline loops: CDR1 LNHNV, CDR2 YYDKDF (reference sequence). The CDR3: CATSRSTGSYEQYF. The CDR3 coding sequence is TGTGCCACCAGCAGAAGTACAGGGTCATACGAGCAGTACTTC.

In its sample, this clonotype was seen many times. CDR3 in DNA: TGTGCCAGCAGCCCCGGGCCTAATCCCAATGAGCAGTTCTTC. Translated, it gives CASSPGPNPNEQFF. The V and J genes are TRBV7-3 and TRBJ2-1, with D uncertain. V lost 5 bases and J lost 6, with 14 bases in between. This CDR3 has 14 residues. CDR1 and CDR2 from the germline V gene are SGHTA and FQGTGA. Using reference TRBV7-3 and TRBJ2-1 for the parts outside the CDR3, the full variable domain is GAGVSQTPSNKVTEKGKYVELRCDPISGHTALYWYRQSLGQGPEFLIYFQGTGAADDSGLPNDRFFAVRPEGSVSTLKIQRTERGDSAVYLCASSPGPNPNEQFFGPGTRLTVL.

There are many counts of this clonotype. V gene TRBV6-5 combines with J gene TRBJ1-2; the match to TRBD1 covers 8 bases. CDR1 and CDR2 from the germline V gene are MNHEY and SVGAGI. The CDR3 sequence is 15 residues long. The V segment lost 4 bases and the J segment 8 bases; nucleotides outside the gene matches: 12. CDR3 DNA sequence: TGTGCCAGCAGTTTTAACATGGGACAGGTGTTCGGCTACACCTTC. Translation gives CASSFNMGQVFGYTF.

This clonotype came up a few times. The rearrangement links TRBV20-1 to TRBJ2-7, with D hard to call. Germline CDR1 reads DFQATT; CDR2 reads SNEGSKA (reference sequence). Trimming took off 0 bases at V and 5 bases at J, with 11 bases between the two ends. This CDR3 is built from 13 residues. The CDR3 nucleotides are TGCAGTGCTAGAGATTCTGCGCGTAACGAGCAGTACGTC. Protein: CSARDSARNEQYV.

This clonotype was detected many times. The chain has TRBV2 and TRBJ2-1; a possible D gene is TRBD1 (6 bases). With 4 bases removed from V and 0 bases from J, the gap between germline ends came to 10 bases. Germline values: CDR1 SNHLY, CDR2 FYNNEI. This CDR3 has 15 amino acids. This chain's CDR3 is CASSGGDISYNEQFF. In nucleotides, the CDR3 is TGTGCCAGCAGTGGAGGGGACATCTCCTACAATGAGCAGTTCTTC.

V usage is TRBV20-1 and J usage is TRBJ1-5; 7 bases line up with TRBD1. CDR3 length: 12 amino acids. Looked up from germline, CDR1 is DFQATT and CDR2 is SNEGSKA (reference sequence). The V segment lost 5 bases and the J segment 5 bases; nucleotides outside the gene matches: 3. CDR3 in DNA: TGCAGTGCTGCTGACAGGGATCAGCCCCAGCATTTT. Protein product: CSAADRDQPQHF.

There are many counts of this clonotype. V and J are TRBV12-3 or TRBV12-4 and TRBJ2-1; tentatively, D is TRBD1 (5 bases). The CDR3 has 10 residues. The V gene lost 6 bases and the J gene lost 12 bases, with 9 bases spanning the gap. The CDR3 DNA reads as TGTGCCAGCAGCAAGGGGCCGCAGTTCTTC. Protein: CASSKGPQFF.

This clonotype was observed a few times. This chain connects TRBV5-1 to TRBJ1-4, with 10 bases fitting TRBD1. This CDR3 is 18 amino acids long. V shed 4 bases, J shed 7 bases, and the junction held 16 bases outside the gene matches. Germline V lookup: CDR1 SGHRS, CDR2 YFSETQ. The CDR3 loop is CASSKGQGRPTFSEKLFF. The CDR3 bases are TGCGCCAGCAGCAAGGGACAGGGGAGACCGACCTTTAGTGAAAAACTGTTTTTT.

With respect to this clonotype: Just one base apart from a much larger clone, this may be a read error. J is TRBJ2-5 and V is TRBV20-1; D ambiguous. Germline V lookup: CDR1 DFQATT, CDR2 SNEGSKA (reference sequence). The CDR3 is 12 residues long. Here the CDR3 reads CSARVRAETQHF. CDR3 coding DNA: TGCAGTGCTAGAGTACGGGCTGAGACCCAGCACTTC.

The sample holds a few counts of this clonotype. This chain connects TRBV5-1 to TRBJ2-1, with 10 bases fitting TRBD2. The CDR3 consists of 19 residues. Germline V CDR1 and CDR2: SGHRS, YFSETQ. Losses at the gene ends were 7 bases for V and 3 bases for J; bases not matched to a gene: 19. CDR3 amino acids: CASPPMEGSGRAFYNEQFF. In DNA form, the CDR3 reads TGCGCCAGCCCCCCCATGGAAGGGAGCGGGAGGGCCTTCTACAATGAGCAGTTCTTC.

This chain connects TRBV20-1 to TRBJ2-7; 11 nucleotides match TRBD1. Trimming removed 3 bases from V and 3 bases from J; junction bases left unmatched: 7. The CDR3 extends over 15 amino acids. CDR1 is DFQATT, CDR2 SNEGSKA, per germline (reference sequence). The CDR3 nucleotides read TGCAGTGCTAGGATCTCCGGGACAGGGGGCTACGAGCAGTACTTC. This sequence encodes CSARISGTGGYEQYF.